A selection of T cell receptor beta chains follows, all from one sample in a study of PD-1 blockade in classical Hodgkin lymphoma. Data came from immunoSEQ multiplex PCR; TCRdb stores just in-frame clones and leaves some out. The table has 20,000 to 25,000 clones, more than 65% seen once; the top ten hold 2.5% to 4%. Here the sequenced sample was peripheral blood mononuclear cells (PBMCs), taken at baseline. The receptors shown here come from a human donor with classical Hodgkin lymphoma. CDR3s include the opening cysteine and the closing phenylalanine or tryptophan. The order of the fields is D gene, clone size, J gene, V gene, CDR3 length, CDR3 protein, CDR3 DNA. A D gene is named only where the DNA matches it firmly. Expanded clones get a size class; other rows say once, few or many, or leave the size out.

>TRBD2|.|TRBJ2-3|TRBV7-2|18
CASRTSGGPPGGTDTQYF
TGTGCCAGCAGGACTAGCGGGGGCCCGCCTGGAGGCACAGATACGCAGTATTTT
>TRBD1|once|TRBJ1-6|TRBV6-5|15
CASSSLGTANSPLHF
TGTGCCAGCAGTTCCCTTGGGACAGCTAATTCACCCCTCCACTTT
>.|once|TRBJ2-7|TRBV15|13
CATSRAGVGEQYF
TGTGCCACCAGCAGAGCAGGGGTCGGCGAGCAGTACTTC
>TRBD2|.|TRBJ2-1|TRBV4-2|14
CASSQMREYNEQFF
TGTGCCAGCAGCCAAATGCGGGAGTACAATGAGCAGTTCTTC
>.|.|TRBJ1-1|TRBV7-6|13
CASSADLNTEAFF
TGTGCCAGCAGCGCCGACCTGAACACTGAAGCTTTCTTT
>TRBD1|once|TRBJ2-7|TRBV7-9|15
CASSARDSYSYEQYF
TGTGCCAGCAGCGCGAGGGACAGCTACTCCTACGAGCAGTACTTC
>.|once|TRBJ2-1|TRBV11-2|13
CASSLTPSFEQFF
TGTGCCAGCAGCTTAACGCCCAGTTTTGAGCAGTTCTTC
>.|.|TRBJ1-1|TRBV19|13
CASSIEGRTEAFF
TGTGCCAGTAGTATAGAGGGACGCACTGAAGCTTTCTTT
>.|.|TRBJ2-6|TRBV4-3|16
CASSRHQGSGANVLTF
TGCGCCAGCAGCCGACATCAGGGGTCAGGGGCCAACGTCCTGACTTTC
>TRBD1|.|TRBJ1-2|TRBV5-6|16
CASSPGTGGGNYGYTF
TGTGCCAGCAGCCCCGGGACAGGGGGCGGGAACTATGGCTACACCTTC
>.|few|TRBJ1-5|TRBV7-9|12
CASSVSNQPQHF
TGTGCCAGCAGTGTTAGCAATCAGCCCCAGCATTTT
>TRBD2|.|TRBJ2-3|TRBV11-2|15
CASSLSGAITDTQYF
TGTGCCAGCAGCTTAAGCGGGGCGATCACAGATACGCAGTATTTT
>.|.|TRBJ1-1|TRBV30|13
CAYSTTHGTEAFF
TGTGCCTACTCCACTACCCATGGGACTGAAGCTTTCTTT
>.|.|TRBJ2-5|TRBV18|13
CASSRGQQETQYF
TGTGCCAGCTCCCGAGGACAGCAAGAGACCCAGTACTTC
>.|.|TRBJ2-7|TRBV6-5|12
CASSESSYEQYF
TGTGCCAGCAGTGAATCGTCCTACGAGCAGTACTTC
>.|few|TRBJ2-7|TRBV4-1|13
CASSDSRSYEQYF
TGCGCCAGCTCGGACTCCAGGAGCTACGAGCAGTACTTC
>.|.|TRBJ1-4|TRBV7-9|13
CASSLAQGEKLFF
TGTGCCAGCAGCTTAGCGCAAGGAGAAAAACTGTTTTTT
>.|.|TRBJ1-6|TRBV7-8|14
CASSGMGYNSPLHF
TGTGCCAGCAGCGGAATGGGGTATAATTCACCCCTCCACTTT
>.|.|TRBJ2-5|TRBV5-8|16
CASSLALEDSKETQYF
TGTGCCAGCAGCTTGGCCTTGGAGGATTCCAAAGAGACCCAGTACTTC
>.|.|TRBJ2-1|TRBV4-1|17
CASSQVDMGFSYNEQFF
TGCGCCAGCAGCCAAGTGGATATGGGGTTCTCGTACAATGAGCAGTTCTTC
>TRBD1|.|TRBJ2-5|TRBV15|15
CATSRVTGVQETQYF
TGTGCCACCAGCAGGGTCACAGGGGTCCAAGAGACCCAGTACTTC
>TRBD2|.|TRBJ2-7|TRBV13|16
CASSSQLAGVTYEQYF
TGTGCCAGCAGCTCTCAACTAGCGGGGGTTACCTACGAGCAGTACTTC
>TRBD2|few|TRBJ2-4|TRBV29-1|18
CSVEDLASGGLAKNIQYF
TGCAGCGTTGAAGATCTGGCTAGCGGGGGTCTAGCCAAAAACATTCAGTACTTC
>.|.|TRBJ1-2|TRBV7-3|17
CASSETGWADRFHGYTF
TGTGCCAGCAGCGAGACCGGCTGGGCTGACCGGTTCCATGGCTACACCTTC
>TRBD1|.|TRBJ1-4|TRBV5-1|15
CASSPEGQGLEKLFF
TGCGCCAGCAGCCCTGAGGGACAGGGCTTAGAAAAACTGTTTTTT
>TRBD1|once|TRBJ2-7|TRBV4-1|15
CASSQGDRDRDEQYF
TGCGCCAGCAGCCAGGGAGACAGGGACAGGGACGAGCAGTACTTC
>.|.|TRBJ2-7|TRBV27|13
CASSLIEGYEQYF
TGTGCCAGCAGTTTGATAGAGGGCTACGAGCAGTACTTC
>TRBD1|.|TRBJ2-2|TRBV19|15
CASSTGGGYTGELFF
TGTGCCAGTAGCACAGGGGGTGGGTACACCGGGGAGCTGTTTTTT
>.|.|TRBJ1-5|TRBV28|14
CASSFLQPYQPQHF
TGTGCCAGCAGTTTTCTCCAGCCTTATCAGCCCCAGCATTTT
>.|once|TRBJ2-1|TRBV7-8|14
CASSKRDSHNEQFF
TGTGCCAGCAGCAAGCGGGACAGCCACAATGAGCAGTTCTTC
>.|.|TRBJ2-7|TRBV5-6|12
CASSFSTDEQYF
TGTGCCAGCAGCTTTAGCACCGACGAGCAGTACTTC
>TRBD2|.|TRBJ2-1|TRBV7-9|15
CASSWVAGAYNEQFF
TGTGCCAGCAGCTGGGTAGCGGGGGCTTACAATGAGCAGTTCTTC
>TRBD2|.|TRBJ2-1|TRBV6-5|15
CASSYGGGFGNEQFF
TGTGCCAGCAGTTACGGGGGGGGGTTTGGCAATGAGCAGTTCTTC
>.|.|TRBJ1-2|TRBV30|14
CAWTGAAGRYGYTF
TGTGCCTGGACCGGAGCGGCAGGGCGCTATGGCTACACCTTC
>TRBD1|.|TRBJ2-5|TRBV19|14
CASSQRQGQETQYF
TGTGCCAGTAGCCAACGACAGGGTCAAGAGACCCAGTACTTC
>TRBD2|few|TRBJ2-7|TRBV2|14
CASRTSGVPYEQYF
TGTGCCAGCAGGACTAGCGGGGTTCCCTACGAGCAGTACTTC
>.|once|TRBJ2-2|TRBV5-6|14
CASSWTVNTGELFF
TGTGCCAGCAGCTGGACGGTGAACACCGGGGAGCTGTTTTTT
>.|.|TRBJ2-1|TRBV13|14
CASSLGRGMDEQFF
TGTGCCAGCAGCTTAGGTAGAGGGATGGATGAGCAGTTCTTC
>.|.|TRBJ2-5|TRBV19|14
CASSIAGVEETQYF
TGTGCCAGTAGTATAGCAGGAGTGGAAGAGACCCAGTACTTC
>.|.|TRBJ2-7|TRBV7-2|13
CASSLDSSYEQYF
TGTGCCAGCAGCTTAGACTCCTCCTACGAGCAGTACTTC
>TRBD1|.|TRBJ2-3|TRBV7-9|15
CASSQGQGVTDTQYF
TGTGCCAGCAGTCAGGGACAGGGGGTTACAGATACGCAGTATTTT
>TRBD2|.|TRBJ2-1|TRBV7-3|21
CASSPGAAGGPNAISYNEQFF
TGTGCCAGCAGCCCTGGGGCCGCGGGGGGGCCAAACGCGATCTCCTACAATGAGCAGTTCTTC
>.|.|TRBJ1-4|TRBV18|13
CASSGSDNEKLFF
TGTGCCAGCTCGGGATCCGATAATGAAAAACTGTTTTTT
>.|.|TRBJ2-7|TRBV25-1|12
CASSPEWSEQYF
TGTGCCAGCAGTCCAGAGTGGTCCGAGCAGTACTTC
>TRBD2|.|TRBJ2-1|TRBV19|16
CASSVKSGGARNEQFF
TGTGCCAGTAGTGTAAAGAGCGGGGGGGCCAGAAATGAGCAGTTCTTC
>.|.|TRBJ1-1|TRBV2|12
CASDSLNTEAFF
TGTGCCAGTGACAGTCTGAACACTGAAGCTTTCTTT
>.|.|TRBJ1-1|TRBV6-5|14
CASGLGRSNTEAFF
TGTGCCAGCGGGTTGGGACGTTCGAACACTGAAGCTTTCTTT
>.|.|TRBJ2-5|TRBV29-1|15
CSVEDRGFYIGTQYF
TGCAGCGTTGAAGATCGGGGGTTCTATATCGGGACCCAGTACTTC
>TRBD1|.|TRBJ2-3|TRBV6-6|15
CASSKGQGRADTQYF
TGTGCCAGCAGTAAAGGACAGGGACGAGCGGATACGCAGTATTTT
>.|once|TRBJ2-5|TRBV5-4|13
CASSLSGLETQYF
TGTGCCAGCAGCTTGTCGGGGTTAGAGACCCAGTACTTC
>.|once|TRBJ1-6|TRBV11-2|14
CASDQGTYNSPLHF
TGTGCCAGCGATCAGGGAACCTATAATTCACCCCTCCACTTT
>.|few|TRBJ1-1|TRBV5-5|13
CASSFWGNTEAFF
TGTGCCAGCAGCTTTTGGGGGAACACTGAAGCTTTCTTT
>TRBD2|.|TRBJ2-5|TRBV4-2|19
CASSQEVPGLAGGRETQYF
TGTGCCAGCAGCCAAGAAGTCCCGGGACTAGCGGGGGGTCGAGAGACCCAGTACTTC
>TRBD1|.|TRBJ1-2|TRBV7-3|15
CASSPGQGIADGYTF
TGTGCCAGCAGCCCAGGACAGGGGATAGCGGATGGCTACACCTTC